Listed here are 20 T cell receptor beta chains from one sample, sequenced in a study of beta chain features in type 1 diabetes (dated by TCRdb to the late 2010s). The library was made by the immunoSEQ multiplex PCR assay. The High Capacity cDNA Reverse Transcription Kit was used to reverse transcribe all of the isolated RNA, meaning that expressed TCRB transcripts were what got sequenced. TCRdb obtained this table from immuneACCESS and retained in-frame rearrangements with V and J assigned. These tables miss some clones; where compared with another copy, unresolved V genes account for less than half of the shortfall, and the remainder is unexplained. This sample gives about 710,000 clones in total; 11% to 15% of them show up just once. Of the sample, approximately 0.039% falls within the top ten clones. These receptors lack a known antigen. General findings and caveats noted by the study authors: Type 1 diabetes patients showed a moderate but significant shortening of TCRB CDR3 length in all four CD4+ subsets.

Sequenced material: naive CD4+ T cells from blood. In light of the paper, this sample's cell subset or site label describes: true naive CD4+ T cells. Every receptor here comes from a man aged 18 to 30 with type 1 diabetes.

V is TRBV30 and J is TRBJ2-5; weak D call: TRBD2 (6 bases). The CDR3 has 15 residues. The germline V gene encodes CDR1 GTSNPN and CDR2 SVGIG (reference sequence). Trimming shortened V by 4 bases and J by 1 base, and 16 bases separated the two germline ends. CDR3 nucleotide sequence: TGTGCCTGGACCCCCGGGGGTTCAGCCCAAGAGACCCAGTACTTC. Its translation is CAWTPGGSAQETQYF.

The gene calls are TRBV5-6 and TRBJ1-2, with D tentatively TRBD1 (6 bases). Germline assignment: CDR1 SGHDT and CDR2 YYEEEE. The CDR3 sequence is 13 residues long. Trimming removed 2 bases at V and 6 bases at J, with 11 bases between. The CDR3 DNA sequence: TGTGCCAGCAGCTTACAGGGACGGCATGGCTACACCTTC. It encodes CASSLQGRHGYTF.

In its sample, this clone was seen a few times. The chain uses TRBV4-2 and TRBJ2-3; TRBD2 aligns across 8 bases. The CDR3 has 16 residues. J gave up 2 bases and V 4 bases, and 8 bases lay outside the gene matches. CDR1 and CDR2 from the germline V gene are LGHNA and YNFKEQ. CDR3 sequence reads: CASSPGRASHTDTQYF. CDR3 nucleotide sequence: TGTGCCAGCAGCCCCGGGAGGGCGAGCCACACAGATACGCAGTATTTT.

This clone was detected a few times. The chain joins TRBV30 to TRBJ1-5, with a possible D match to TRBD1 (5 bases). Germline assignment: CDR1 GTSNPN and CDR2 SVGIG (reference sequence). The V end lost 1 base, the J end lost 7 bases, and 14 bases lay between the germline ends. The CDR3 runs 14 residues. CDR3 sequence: CAWSEGTSGQPQHF. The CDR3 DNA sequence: TGTGCCTGGAGTGAGGGGACCTCGGGGCAGCCCCAGCATTTT.

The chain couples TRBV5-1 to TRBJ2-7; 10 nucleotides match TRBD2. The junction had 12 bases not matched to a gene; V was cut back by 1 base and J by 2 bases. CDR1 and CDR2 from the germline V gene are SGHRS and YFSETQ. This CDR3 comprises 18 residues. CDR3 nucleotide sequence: TGCGCCAGCAGCTTGTCTCCAGCGGGAGGGCCCGGGGCCTACGAGCAGTACTTC. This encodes CASSLSPAGGPGAYEQYF.

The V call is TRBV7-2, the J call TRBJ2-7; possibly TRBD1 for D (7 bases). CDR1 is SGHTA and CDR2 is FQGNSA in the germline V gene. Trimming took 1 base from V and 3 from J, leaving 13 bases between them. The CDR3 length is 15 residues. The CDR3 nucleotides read TGTGCCAGCAGCTTAGTGGGGGGACAGTTCTACGAGCAGTACTTC. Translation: CASSLVGGQFYEQYF.

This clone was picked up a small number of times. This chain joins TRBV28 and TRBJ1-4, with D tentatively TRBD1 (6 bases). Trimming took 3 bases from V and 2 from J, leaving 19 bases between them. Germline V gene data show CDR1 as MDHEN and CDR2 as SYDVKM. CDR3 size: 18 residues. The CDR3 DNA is TGTGCCAGCAGTTTGGTGGGGGGCAGCGGACGCACTAATGAAAAACTGTTTTTT. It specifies CASSLVGGSGRTNEKLFF. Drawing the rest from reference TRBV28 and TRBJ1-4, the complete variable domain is DVKVTQSSRYLVKRTGEKVFLECVQDMDHENMFWYRQDPGLGLRLIYFSYDVKMKEKGDIPEGYSVSREKKERFSLILESASTNQTSMYLCASSLVGGSGRTNEKLFFGSGTQLSVL.

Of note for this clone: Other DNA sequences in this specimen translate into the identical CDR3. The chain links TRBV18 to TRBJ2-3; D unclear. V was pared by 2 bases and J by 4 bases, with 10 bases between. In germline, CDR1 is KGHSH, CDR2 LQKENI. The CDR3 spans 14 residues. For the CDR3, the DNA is TGTGCCAGCTCACCAGGGTTAGCTCCAGATACGCAGTATTTT. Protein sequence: CASSPGLAPDTQYF.

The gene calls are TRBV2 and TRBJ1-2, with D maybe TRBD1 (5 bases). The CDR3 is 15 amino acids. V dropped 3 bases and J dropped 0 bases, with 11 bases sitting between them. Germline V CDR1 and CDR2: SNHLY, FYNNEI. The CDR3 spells CASSDRDQANYGYTF. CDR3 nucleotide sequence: TGTGCCAGCAGTGACAGGGACCAAGCTAACTATGGCTACACCTTC.

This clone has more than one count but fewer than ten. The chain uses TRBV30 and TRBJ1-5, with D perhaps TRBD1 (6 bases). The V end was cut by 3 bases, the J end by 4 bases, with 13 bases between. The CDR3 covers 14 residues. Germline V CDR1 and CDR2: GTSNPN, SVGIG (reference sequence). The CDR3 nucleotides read TGTGCCTGGAGCGGAGGGGGGACAAATCAGCCCCAGCATTTT. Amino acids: CAWSGGGTNQPQHF.

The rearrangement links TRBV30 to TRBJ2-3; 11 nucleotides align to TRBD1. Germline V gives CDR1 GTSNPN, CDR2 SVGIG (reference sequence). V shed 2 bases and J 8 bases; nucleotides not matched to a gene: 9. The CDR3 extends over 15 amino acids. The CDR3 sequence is CAWSSGTGGSGTQYF. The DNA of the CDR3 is TGTGCCTGGAGTTCCGGGACAGGGGGTAGCGGTACGCAGTATTTT.

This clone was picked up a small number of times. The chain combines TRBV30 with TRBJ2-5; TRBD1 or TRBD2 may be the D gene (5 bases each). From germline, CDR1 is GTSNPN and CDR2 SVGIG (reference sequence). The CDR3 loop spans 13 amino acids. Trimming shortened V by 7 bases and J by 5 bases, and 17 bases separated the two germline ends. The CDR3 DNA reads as TGTGCCTCTGAGGGGTCGGGGCTCGAGACCCAGTACTTC. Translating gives CASEGSGLETQYF.

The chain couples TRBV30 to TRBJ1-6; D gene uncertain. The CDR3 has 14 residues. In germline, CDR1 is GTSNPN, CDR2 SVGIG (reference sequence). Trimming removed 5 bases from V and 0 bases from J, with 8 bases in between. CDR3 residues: CAWGVSSYNSPLHF. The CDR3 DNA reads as TGTGCCTGGGGGGTGAGCTCCTATAATTCACCCCTCCACTTT.

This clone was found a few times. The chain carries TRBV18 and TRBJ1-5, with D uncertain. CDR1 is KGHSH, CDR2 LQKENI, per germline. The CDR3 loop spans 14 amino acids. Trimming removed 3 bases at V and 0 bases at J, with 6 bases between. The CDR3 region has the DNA TGTGCCAGCTCACCTTCTTTTAGCAATCAGCCCCAGCATTTT. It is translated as CASSPSFSNQPQHF.

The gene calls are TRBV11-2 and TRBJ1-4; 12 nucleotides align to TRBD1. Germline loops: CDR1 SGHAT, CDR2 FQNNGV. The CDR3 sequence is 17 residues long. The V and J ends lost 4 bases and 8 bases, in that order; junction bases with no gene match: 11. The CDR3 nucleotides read TGTGCCAGCAGCTCCGGGACAGGGGGCGGCGTTCGGGAAAAACTGTTTTTT. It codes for CASSSGTGGGVREKLFF.

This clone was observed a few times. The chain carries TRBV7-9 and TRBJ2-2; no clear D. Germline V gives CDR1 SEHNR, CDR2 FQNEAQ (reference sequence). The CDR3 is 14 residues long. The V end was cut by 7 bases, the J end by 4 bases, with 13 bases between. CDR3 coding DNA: TGTGCCAGCAAAGTCCCTCGGGCCACCGGGGAGCTGTTTTTT. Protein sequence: CASKVPRATGELFF.

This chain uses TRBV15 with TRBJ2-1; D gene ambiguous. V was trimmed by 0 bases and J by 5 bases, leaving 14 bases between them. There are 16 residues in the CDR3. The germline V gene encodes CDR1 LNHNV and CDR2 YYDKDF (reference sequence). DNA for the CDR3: TGTGCCACCAGCAGAGATGTGGGATCTGGGAACAATGAGCAGTTCTTC. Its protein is CATSRDVGSGNNEQFF.

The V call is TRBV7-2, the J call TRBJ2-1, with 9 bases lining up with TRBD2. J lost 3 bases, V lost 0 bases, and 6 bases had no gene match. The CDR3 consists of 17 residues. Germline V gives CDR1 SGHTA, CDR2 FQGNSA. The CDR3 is CASSLALARGGYNEQFF. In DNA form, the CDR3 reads TGTGCCAGCAGCTTAGCGCTTGCGCGGGGGGGCTACAATGAGCAGTTCTTC.

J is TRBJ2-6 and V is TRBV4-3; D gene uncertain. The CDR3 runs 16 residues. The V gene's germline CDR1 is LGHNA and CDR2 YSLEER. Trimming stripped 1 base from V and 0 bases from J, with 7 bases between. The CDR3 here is CASSQGPISGANVLTF. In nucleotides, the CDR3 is TGCGCCAGCAGCCAAGGACCGATCTCTGGGGCCAACGTCCTGACTTTC.

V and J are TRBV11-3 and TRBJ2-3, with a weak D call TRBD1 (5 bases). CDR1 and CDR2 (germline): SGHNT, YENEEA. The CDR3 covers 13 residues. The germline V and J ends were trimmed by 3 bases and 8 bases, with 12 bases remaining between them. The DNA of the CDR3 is TGTGCCAGCAGCTTCGCAGGGTCGGGTACGCAGTATTTT. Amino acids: CASSFAGSGTQYF.